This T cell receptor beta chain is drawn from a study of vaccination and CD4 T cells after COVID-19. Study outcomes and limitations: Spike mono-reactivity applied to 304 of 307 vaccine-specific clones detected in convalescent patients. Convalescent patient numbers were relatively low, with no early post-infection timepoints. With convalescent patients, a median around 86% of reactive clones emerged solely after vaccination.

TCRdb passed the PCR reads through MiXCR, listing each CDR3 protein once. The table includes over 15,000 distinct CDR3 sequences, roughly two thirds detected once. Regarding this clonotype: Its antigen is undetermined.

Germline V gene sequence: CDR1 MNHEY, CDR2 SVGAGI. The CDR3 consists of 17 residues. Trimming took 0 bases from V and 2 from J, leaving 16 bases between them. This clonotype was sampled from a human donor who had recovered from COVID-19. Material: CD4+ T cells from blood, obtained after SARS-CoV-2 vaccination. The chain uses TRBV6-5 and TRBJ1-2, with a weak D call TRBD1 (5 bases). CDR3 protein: CASSYSSWDGLNYGYTF. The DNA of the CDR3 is TGTGCCAGCAGTTACTCGAGCTGGGACGGACTAAACTATGGCTACACCTTC.